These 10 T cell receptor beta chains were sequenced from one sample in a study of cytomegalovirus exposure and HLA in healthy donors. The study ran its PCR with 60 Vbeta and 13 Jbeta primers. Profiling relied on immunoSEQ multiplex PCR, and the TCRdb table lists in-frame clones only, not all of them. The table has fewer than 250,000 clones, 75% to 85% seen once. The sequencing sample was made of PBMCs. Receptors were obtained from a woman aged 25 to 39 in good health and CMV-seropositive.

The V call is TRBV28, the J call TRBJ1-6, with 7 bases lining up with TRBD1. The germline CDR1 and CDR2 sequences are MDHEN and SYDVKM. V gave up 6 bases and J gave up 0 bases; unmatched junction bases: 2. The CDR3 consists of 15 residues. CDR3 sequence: CASRTGSSYNSPLHF. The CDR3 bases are TGTGCCAGCAGGACAGGGAGCTCCTATAATTCACCCCTCCACTTT.

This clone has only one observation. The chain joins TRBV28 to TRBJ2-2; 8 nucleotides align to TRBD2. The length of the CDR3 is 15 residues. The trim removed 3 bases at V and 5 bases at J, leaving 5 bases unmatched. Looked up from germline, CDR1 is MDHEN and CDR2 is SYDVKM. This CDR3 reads CASSLPPGGTGELFF. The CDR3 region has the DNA TGTGCCAGCAGTTTGCCCCCGGGAGGGACCGGGGAGCTGTTTTTT.

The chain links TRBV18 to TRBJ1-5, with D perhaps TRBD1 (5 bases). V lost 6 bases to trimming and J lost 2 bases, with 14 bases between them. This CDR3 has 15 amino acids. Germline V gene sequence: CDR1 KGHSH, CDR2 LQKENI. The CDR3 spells CASSPAQGGNQPQHF. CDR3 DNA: TGTGCCAGCTCTCCGGCGCAGGGTGGCAATCAGCCCCAGCATTTT. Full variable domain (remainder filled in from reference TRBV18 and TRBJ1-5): NAGVMQNPRHLVRRRGQEARLRCSPMKGHSHVYWYRQLPEEGLKFMVYLQKENIIDESGMPKERFSAEFPKEGPSILRIQQVVRGDSAAYFCASSPAQGGNQPQHFGDGTRLSIL.

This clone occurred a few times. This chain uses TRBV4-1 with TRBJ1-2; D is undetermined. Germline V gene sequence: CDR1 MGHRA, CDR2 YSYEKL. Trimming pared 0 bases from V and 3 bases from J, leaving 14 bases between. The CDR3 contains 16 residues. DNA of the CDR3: TGCGCCAGCAGCCAAGAGTGGCGGCAAGACTACTATGGCTACACCTTC. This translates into CASSQEWRQDYYGYTF.

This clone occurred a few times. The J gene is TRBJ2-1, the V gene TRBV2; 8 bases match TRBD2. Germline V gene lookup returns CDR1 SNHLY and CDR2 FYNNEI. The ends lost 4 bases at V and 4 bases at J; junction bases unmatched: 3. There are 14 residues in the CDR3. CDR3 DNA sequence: TGTGCCAGCAGTGTGGGACTAGGGTACAATGAGCAGTTCTTC. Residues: CASSVGLGYNEQFF.

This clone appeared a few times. DNA of the CDR3: TGTGCCAGCACCATGGGAGGCAGTTACAATGAGCAGTTCTTC. Protein: CASTMGGSYNEQFF. The J gene is TRBJ2-1, the V gene TRBV5-4; possibly TRBD2 for D (6 bases). In germline, CDR1 is SGHNT, CDR2 YYREEE (reference sequence). The CDR3 sequence is 14 residues long. Trimming pared 6 bases from V and 4 bases from J, leaving 14 bases between.

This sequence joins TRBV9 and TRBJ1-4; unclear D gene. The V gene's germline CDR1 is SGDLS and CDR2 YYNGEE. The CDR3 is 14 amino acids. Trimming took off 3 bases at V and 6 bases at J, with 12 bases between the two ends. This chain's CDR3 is CASSDGSSHEKLFF. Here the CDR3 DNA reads TGTGCCAGCAGCGACGGCAGTAGCCATGAAAAACTGTTTTTT.

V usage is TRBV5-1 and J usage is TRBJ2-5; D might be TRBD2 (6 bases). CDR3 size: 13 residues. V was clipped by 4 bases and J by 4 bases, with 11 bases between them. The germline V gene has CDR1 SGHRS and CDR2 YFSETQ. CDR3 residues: CASSMEGSETQYF. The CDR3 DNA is TGCGCCAGCAGCATGGAGGGGTCAGAGACCCAGTACTTC.

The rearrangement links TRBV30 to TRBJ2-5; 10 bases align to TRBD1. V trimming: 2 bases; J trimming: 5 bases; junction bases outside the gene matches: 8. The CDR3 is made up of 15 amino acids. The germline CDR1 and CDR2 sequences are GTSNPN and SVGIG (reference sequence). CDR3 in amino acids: CAWSPGQGGYETQYF. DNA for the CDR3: TGTGCCTGGAGTCCAGGACAGGGGGGATACGAGACCCAGTACTTC.

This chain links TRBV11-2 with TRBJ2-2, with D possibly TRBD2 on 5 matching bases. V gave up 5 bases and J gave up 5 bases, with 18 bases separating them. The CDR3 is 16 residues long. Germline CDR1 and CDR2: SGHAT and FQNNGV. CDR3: CASSQVRGRRTGELFF. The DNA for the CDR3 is TGTGCCAGCAGCCAGGTACGGGGAAGAAGAACCGGGGAGCTGTTTTTT.